This record covers a single T cell receptor (beta chain). Its antigen remains unidentified. Only in-frame clones appear in the TCRdb table, and some are missing; sequencing was by immunoSEQ multiplex PCR. The sample includes 5,500 to 8,000 clones, around 89% of them seen just once. The record originates from a study of graft-versus-host responses after intestinal transplantation. Study summary: Among the recipients, all got anti-thymocyte globulin induction and then tacrolimus and steroids for around three years.

Study-level findings and limits: High graft-versus-host to host-versus-graft clonal ratios were seen in allografts of patients with graft-donor T cell macrochimerism. Analysis identified GvH clones in recipient marrow, with some appearing first in ileum or blood. Peak circulating GvH clone levels tracked with early post-transplant HvG declines.

Trimming removed 1 base from V and 10 bases from J; junction bases left unmatched: 7. The CDR3 has 16 residues. Per germline, CDR1 SGHVS and CDR2 FQNEAQ. The sample here was PBMCs, taken around 80 days after transplant. The chain recombines TRBV7-8 with TRBJ1-6, with 10 bases that match TRBD1. The TCR sequence derives from a human patient who received an intestinal transplant, so some T cells may come from the graft donor. The CDR3 coding sequence is TGTGCCAGCAGCTTAGTTAAGGGACAGGGGATCTCACCCCTCCACTTT. Its translation: CASSLVKGQGISPLHF.